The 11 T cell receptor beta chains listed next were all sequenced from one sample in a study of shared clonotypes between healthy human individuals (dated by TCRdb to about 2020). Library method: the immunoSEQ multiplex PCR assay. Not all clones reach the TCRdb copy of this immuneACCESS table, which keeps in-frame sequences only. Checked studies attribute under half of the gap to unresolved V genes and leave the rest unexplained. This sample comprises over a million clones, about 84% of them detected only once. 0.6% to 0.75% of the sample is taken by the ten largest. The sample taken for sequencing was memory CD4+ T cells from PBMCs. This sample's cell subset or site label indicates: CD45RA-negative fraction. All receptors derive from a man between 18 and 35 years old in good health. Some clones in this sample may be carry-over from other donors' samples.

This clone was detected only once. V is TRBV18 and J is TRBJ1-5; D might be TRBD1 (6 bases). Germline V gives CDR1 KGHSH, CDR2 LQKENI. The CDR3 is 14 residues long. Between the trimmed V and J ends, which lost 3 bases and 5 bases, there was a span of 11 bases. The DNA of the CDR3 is TGTGCCAGCTCACCGACAGGAGACCATCAGCCCCAGCATTTT. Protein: CASSPTGDHQPQHF.

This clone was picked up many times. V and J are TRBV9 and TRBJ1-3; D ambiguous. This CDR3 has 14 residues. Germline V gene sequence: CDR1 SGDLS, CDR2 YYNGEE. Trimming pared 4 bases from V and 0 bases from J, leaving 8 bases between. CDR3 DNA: TGTGCCAGCAGCAACCGGGACTCTGGAAACACCATATATTTT. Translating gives CASSNRDSGNTIYF.

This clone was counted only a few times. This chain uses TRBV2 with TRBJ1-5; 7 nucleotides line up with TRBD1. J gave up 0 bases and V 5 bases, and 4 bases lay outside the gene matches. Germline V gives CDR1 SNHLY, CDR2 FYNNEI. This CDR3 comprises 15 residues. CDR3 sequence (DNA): TGTGCCAGCAGTCAACAGGGGATTAGCAATCAGCCCCAGCATTTT. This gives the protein CASSQQGISNQPQHF.

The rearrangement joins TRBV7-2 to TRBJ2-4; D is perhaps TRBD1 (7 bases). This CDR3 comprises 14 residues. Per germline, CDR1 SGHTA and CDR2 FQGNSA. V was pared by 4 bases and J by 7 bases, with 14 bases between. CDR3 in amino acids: CASSSTAGGNIQYF. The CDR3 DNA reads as TGTGCCAGCAGCTCAACGGCAGGGGGGAACATTCAGTACTTC. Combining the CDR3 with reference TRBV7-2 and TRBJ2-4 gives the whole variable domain GAGVSQSPSNKVTEKGKDVELRCDPISGHTALYWYRQSLGQGLEFLIYFQGNSAPDKSGLPSDRFSAERTGGSVSTLTIQRTQQEDSAVYLCASSSTAGGNIQYFGAGTRLSVL.

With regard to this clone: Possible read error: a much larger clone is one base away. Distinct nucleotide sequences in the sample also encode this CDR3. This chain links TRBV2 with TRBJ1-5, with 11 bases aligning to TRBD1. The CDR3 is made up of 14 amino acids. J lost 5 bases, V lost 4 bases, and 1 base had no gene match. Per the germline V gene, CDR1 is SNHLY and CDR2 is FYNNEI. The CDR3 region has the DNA TGTGCCAGCAGTGGGACAGGGGGCGATCAGCCCCAGCATTTT. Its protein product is CASSGTGGDQPQHF.

CDR3 in amino acids: CASSMTRGAAETQYF. CDR3 nucleotide sequence: TGTGCCAGCAGCATGACACGGGGGGCTGCAGAGACCCAGTACTTC. The V gene is TRBV6-1, the J gene TRBJ2-5; the D gene is possibly TRBD2 (7 bases). V lost 6 bases and J 4 bases, leaving 18 bases between the germline ends. CDR3 length: 15 residues. Germline lookup yields CDR1 MNHNS and CDR2 SASEGT.

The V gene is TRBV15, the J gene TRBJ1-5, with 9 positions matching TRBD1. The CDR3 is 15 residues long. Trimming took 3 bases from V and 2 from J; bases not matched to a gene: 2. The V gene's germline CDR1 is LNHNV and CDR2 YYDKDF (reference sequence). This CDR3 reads CATSSRDRGNQPQHF. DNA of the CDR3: TGTGCCACCAGCAGCCGGGACAGGGGCAATCAGCCCCAGCATTTT.

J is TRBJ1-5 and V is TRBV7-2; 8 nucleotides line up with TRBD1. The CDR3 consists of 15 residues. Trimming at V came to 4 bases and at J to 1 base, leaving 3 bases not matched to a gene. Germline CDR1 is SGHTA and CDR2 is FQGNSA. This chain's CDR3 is CASSWQGASNQPQHF. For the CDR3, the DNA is TGTGCCAGCAGCTGGCAGGGGGCAAGCAATCAGCCCCAGCATTTT.

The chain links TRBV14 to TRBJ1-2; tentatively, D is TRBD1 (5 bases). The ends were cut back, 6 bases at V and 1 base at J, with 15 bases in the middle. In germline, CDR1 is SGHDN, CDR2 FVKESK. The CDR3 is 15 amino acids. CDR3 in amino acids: CASRPAGGRNYGYTF. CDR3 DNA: TGTGCCAGCAGACCTGCGGGGGGTCGTAACTATGGCTACACCTTC.

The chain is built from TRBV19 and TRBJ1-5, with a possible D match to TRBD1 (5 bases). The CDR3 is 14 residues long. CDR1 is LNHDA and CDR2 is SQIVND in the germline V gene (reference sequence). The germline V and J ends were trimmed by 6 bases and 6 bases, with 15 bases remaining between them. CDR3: CASSPQGFSQPQHF. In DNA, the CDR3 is TGTGCCAGTAGCCCCCAGGGCTTTAGTCAGCCCCAGCATTTT.

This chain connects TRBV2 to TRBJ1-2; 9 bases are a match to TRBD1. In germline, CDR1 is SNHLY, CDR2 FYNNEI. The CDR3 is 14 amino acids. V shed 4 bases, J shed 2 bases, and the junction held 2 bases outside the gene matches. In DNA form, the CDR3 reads TGTGCCAGCAGTGGTGGACAGGGGAACTATGGCTACACCTTC. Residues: CASSGGQGNYGYTF.